The sequence of this T cell receptor beta chain was determined in a study of shared clonotypes between healthy human individuals. Notes on the study in general: Limited genetic and exposure-history diversity came from having few donors.

About this clone: What it binds is not known.

TCRdb's table, derived via immunoSEQ multiplex PCR, lists solely in-frame clones and lacks some. Of 1.4 million or so clones in the sample, around 98.5% were seen once. The V gene lost 7 bases and the J gene lost 1 base, with 10 bases spanning the gap. Germline lookup yields CDR1 MNHNY and CDR2 SVGAGI (reference sequence). The CDR3 loop spans 13 amino acids. Naive CD4+ cells were CD45RA-selected; the remaining cells were memory. The chain joins TRBV6-6 to TRBJ2-5; possible D gene TRBD2, 6 bases. This clonotype was obtained from a young man in good health. Sequencing was done on a sample of naive CD4+ T cells sorted from blood. Subset: CD45RA+ positively selected. The DNA of the CDR3 is TGTGCCAGCATGCGGGACTCCCAAGAGACCCAGTACTTC. Translation gives CASMRDSQETQYF.